This T cell receptor (beta chain) originates from a study of PD-L1 blockade in urothelial cancer (dated by TCRdb to 2016 to 2017). Study-level background: Therapy was started in the mid-2010s for all patients, and atezolizumab 1,200 mg was administered intravenously every 3 weeks. About 90% of the 29 patients were males with bladder-origin urothelial cancer, and 18 of 29 reported a prior smoking history. An ECOG performance status of 0 or 1 was recorded for the patients, and 0 to 3 prior chemotherapy regimens had been received by the patients. Blood samples were analyzed 3 weeks after the start of treatment (second dose) and 6 weeks after the start of treatment. A median of about 150,000 T cells and approximately 83,000 unique TCRs was obtained from blood samples, and a median clonality of roughly 0.08 was observed. The study was an exploratory multi-omic analysis of somatic, immune and clinical correlates of response to PD-L1 blockade with atezolizumab in urothelial cancer. Pretreatment tumor samples, along with matched peripheral blood serially collected before and after atezolizumab treatment, were subjected to TCR sequencing. Durable clinical benefit was defined as progression-free survival longer than 6 months, and TCR features were also tested against progression-free and overall survival. In the same patients who had TCR sequencing, pretreatment tumors also underwent whole exome sequencing and RNA sequencing. Durable clinical benefit was achieved by nine patients and was not achieved by 20 patients. Pretreatment blood TCR-seq was available for twenty-nine patients, at least one posttreatment blood collection was obtained for some 25 patients, and tumor TCR-seq was available for some 25 patients.

As regards this clone: It has no known antigen specificity. Base-call qualities are not available, and no considerably larger clone is one nucleotide away.

Overall study outcomes, separate from this receptor: Improved progression-free and overall survival was associated with having pretreatment peripheral blood TCR clonality below the median. Small sample size (n of about 30) and many exploratory analyses mean the results are intended to be hypothesis-generating. Among patients with durable benefit, tumor-associated TCR clones showed greater expansion in peripheral blood 3 weeks after treatment started (n ≈ 24, p = 0.022).

Synthetic TCR analog templates were spiked into each PCR so that absolute template abundance could be estimated from read counts. TCRbeta CDR3 regions were amplified from genomic DNA with bias-controlled V and J gene primers using the immunoSEQ assay. Sequencing of rearranged TCRbeta segments was performed at approximately 20X coverage. For the original study's pipeline: Clustering was used to correct sequencing errors, and CDR3s were annotated against IMGT to assign V, D and J genes. Downstream analyses used only productive TCRbeta rearrangements and left out out-of-frame or stop-codon sequences. Clonality was calculated as one minus the Shannon entropy normalized by the log of the number of unique productive sequences. Clones differing between time points or between blood and tumor were identified using Fisher's exact test with Benjamini-Hochberg correction, with an adjusted p below 0.01 applied as the threshold. The clones in this table, taken by TCRdb from immuneACCESS, are in-frame only. Not every clone is retained; where verified, under half of the shortfall comes from an unresolved V gene, and the cause of the rest is unknown. V, J and clone size were drawn from that table, and D and trimming were deduced from the DNA. In this sample the table shows approximately 65,000 clones, less than 90% of which occur a single time. The ten largest clones represent roughly 3.3% of the sample.

A total of 25 to 35 patients with locally advanced or metastatic urothelial carcinoma, treated at Memorial Sloan Kettering on a trial protocol, made up the cohort. Peripheral blood mononuclear cells were collected pretreatment and during treatment, with between 1 and 8 total time points obtained per patient. The Qiagen DNeasy Blood extraction kit was used to purify genomic DNA from total PBMCs and from tumor samples. PBMCs were collected pretreatment and during treatment and were isolated and stored as previously described. The cysteine opens and the phenylalanine closes a CDR3 of 13 amino acids. Only CDR3 DNA is held: 39 bases, read in frame from base 1. In the germline V gene, CDR1 corresponds to MGHRA and CDR2 to YSYEKL. The junction carries 9 bases between V and J, which are trimmed by 1 base and 5 bases respectively.

The source is a man aged 55 to 69 with urothelial cancer. The chain couples TRBV4-1 to TRBJ2-7; D gene: possibly TRBD2, on 5 matching bases. Sequenced material: PBMCs, taken around atezolizumab (anti-PD-L1) treatment. The CDR3 sequence is CASSQAVGDEQYF. The DNA is as follows: TGCGCCAGCAGCCAAGCGGTCGGGGACGAGCAGTACTTC.